This TCR beta chain was identified in a study of response to subunit inactivated influenza vaccine. TCRdb processed the RT-PCR reads anew with MiXCR; each CDR3 protein has one entry. The repertoire holds 750,000 to 850,000 distinct CDR3 sequences, under 20% seen once, with approximately 11% in the top ten. Germline values: CDR1 SGHRS, CDR2 YFSETQ. The CDR3 length is 13 residues. V lost 1 base, J lost 1 base, and 5 bases lay in between. This sequence originates from a man aged 45-60 years who received an inactivated influenza vaccine. This chain joins TRBV5-1 and TRBJ2-5, with unresolved D. This specimen was PBMCs from blood, taken roughly 5 days after vaccination. The CDR3 DNA sequence: TGCGCCAGCAGCTTGAGCATCCAAGAGACCCAGTACTTC. Translated, it gives CASSLSIQETQYF.